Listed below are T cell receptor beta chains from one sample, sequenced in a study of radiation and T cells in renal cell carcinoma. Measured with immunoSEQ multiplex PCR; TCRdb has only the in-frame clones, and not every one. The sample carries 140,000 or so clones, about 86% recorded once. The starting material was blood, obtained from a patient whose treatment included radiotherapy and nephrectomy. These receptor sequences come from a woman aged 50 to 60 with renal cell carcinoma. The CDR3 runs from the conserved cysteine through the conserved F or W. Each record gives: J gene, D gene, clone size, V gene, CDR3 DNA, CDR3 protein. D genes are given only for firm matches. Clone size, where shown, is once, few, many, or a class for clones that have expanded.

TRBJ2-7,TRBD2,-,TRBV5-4,TGTGCCAGCAGCCGAACTAGCGGGAGGGCCTCCGAGCAGTACTTC,CASSRTSGRASEQYF
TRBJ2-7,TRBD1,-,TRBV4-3,TGCGCCAGCAGCCAATCGCGGACAGGGGTAAGCGAGCAGTACTTC,CASSQSRTGVSEQYF
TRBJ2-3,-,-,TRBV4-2,TGTGCCAGCAGCCTGCGGACTAGCACAGATACGCAGTATTTT,CASSLRTSTDTQYF
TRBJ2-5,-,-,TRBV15,TGTGCCACCAGCAGAGCCCAAAGGGAGACCCAGTACTTC,CATSRAQRETQYF
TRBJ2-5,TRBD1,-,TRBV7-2,TGTGCCAGCAGTCCTGACAGGGCCCAAGAGACCCAGTACTTC,CASSPDRAQETQYF
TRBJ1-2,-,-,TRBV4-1,TGCGCCAGCAGCCAAGTGCTGGACACTAACTATGGCTACACCTTC,CASSQVLDTNYGYTF
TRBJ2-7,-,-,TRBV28,TGTGCCAGCAGGGGGATAACAGGGAGCTCCTACGAGCAGTACTTC,CASRGITGSSYEQYF
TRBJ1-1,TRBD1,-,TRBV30,TGTGCCTGGAGTCCTGGACAGGAGAACACTGAAGCTTTCTTT,CAWSPGQENTEAFF
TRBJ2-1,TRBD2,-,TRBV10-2,TGCGCCAGCAGGACGGGACTAGCGGAGAACTACAATGAGCAGTTCTTC,CASRTGLAENYNEQFF
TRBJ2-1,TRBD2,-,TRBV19,TGTGCCAGTAGTGGAAATAGCGGGAGGGTCTCCTACAATGAGCAGTTCTTC,CASSGNSGRVSYNEQFF
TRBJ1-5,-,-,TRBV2,TGTGCCAGCAGTGAATTGTTGGGAATACAGCCCCAGCATTTT,CASSELLGIQPQHF
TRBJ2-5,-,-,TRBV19,TGTGCCAGTAAATCCACTTGGACAGAAGAGACCCAGTACTTC,CASKSTWTEETQYF
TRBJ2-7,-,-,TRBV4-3,TGCGCCAGCAGCCAAGACAGGAGCTCCTACGAGCAGTACTTC,CASSQDRSSYEQYF
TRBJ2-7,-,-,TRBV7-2,TGTGCCAGCAGCTTAGGCAGGGTTGGCTACGAGCAGTACTTC,CASSLGRVGYEQYF
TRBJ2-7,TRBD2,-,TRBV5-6,TGTGCCAGCAGCTTACCAGCGGGGGACTCCTACGAGCAGTACTTC,CASSLPAGDSYEQYF
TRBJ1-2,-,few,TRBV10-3,TGTGCCATCAGTGAGTCAGGGGATAACTATGGCTACACCTTC,CAISESGDNYGYTF
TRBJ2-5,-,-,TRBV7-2,TGTGCCAGCACCACCTCTACGGGGCTGGGGATTCCAGAGACCCAGTACTTC,CASTTSTGLGIPETQYF
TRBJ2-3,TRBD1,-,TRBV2,TGTGCCAGCAGTGATTGGGCAGGGGGCCGAGATACGCAGTATTTT,CASSDWAGGRDTQYF
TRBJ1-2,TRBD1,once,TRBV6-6,TGTGCCAGCAGTTACCAGGACAGGGGCTATGGCTACACCTTC,CASSYQDRGYGYTF
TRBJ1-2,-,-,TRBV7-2,TGTGCCAGCAGCTTAGACGTCGCTGACTATAGCTACACCTTC,CASSLDVADYSYTF
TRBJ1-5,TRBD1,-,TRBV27,TGTGCCAGCAGTATACAGGGGAATCAGCCCCAGCATTTT,CASSIQGNQPQHF
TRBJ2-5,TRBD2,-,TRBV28,TGTGCCAGCAGCCCCCCTAGCGGAGGCCAAGAGACCCAGTACTTC,CASSPPSGGQETQYF
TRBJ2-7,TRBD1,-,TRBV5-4,TGTGCCAGCAGCTCGGGCGGGACAGGTCTTTCCTACGAGCAGTACTTC,CASSSGGTGLSYEQYF
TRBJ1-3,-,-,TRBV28,TGTGCCAGCAGTGGCAGGCTCTCGGGGGGAAACACCATATATTTT,CASSGRLSGGNTIYF
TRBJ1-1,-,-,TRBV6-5,TGTGCCAGCAGTTACTGGACCCAAGCTGAAGCTTTCTTT,CASSYWTQAEAFF
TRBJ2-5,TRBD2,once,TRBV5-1,TGCGCCAGCAGCTTGACGACTAGCGGAGAGACCCAGTACTTC,CASSLTTSGETQYF
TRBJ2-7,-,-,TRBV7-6,TGTGCCAGCAGCCCTACGCGTAGCTCCTACGAGCAGTACTTC,CASSPTRSSYEQYF
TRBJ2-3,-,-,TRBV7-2,TGTGCCAGCAGCTTAGTTAGCGCGGCAGATACGCAGTATTTT,CASSLVSAADTQYF
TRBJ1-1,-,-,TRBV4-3,TGCGCCAGCAGCAATCCACCGGGATCCGGTATTGCTGAAGCTTTCTTT,CASSNPPGSGIAEAFF
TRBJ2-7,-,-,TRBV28,TGTGCCAGCAGTTTCGACTACTTGGGGATTGAGCAGTACTTC,CASSFDYLGIEQYF
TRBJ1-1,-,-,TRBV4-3,TGCGCCAGCAGCCAAGATTTGGGGGCGCGCACTGAAGCTTTCTTT,CASSQDLGARTEAFF
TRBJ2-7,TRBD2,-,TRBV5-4,TGTGCCAGCAGCCCGGGGGGGGGCGAGCAGTACTTC,CASSPGGGEQYF
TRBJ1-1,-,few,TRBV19,TGTGCCAGTAACACCGTTGGAAATGCTTTCTTT,CASNTVGNAFF
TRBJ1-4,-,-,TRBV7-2,TGTGCCAGCAGCATGGCCGGGACCCGGGGTGAAAAACTGTTTTTT,CASSMAGTRGEKLFF
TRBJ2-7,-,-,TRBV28,TGTGCCACCCTCCGCAGGGGACGCGAGCAGTACTTC,CATLRRGREQYF
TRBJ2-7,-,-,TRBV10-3,TGTGCCATCAGTGGGCAGGGTGGAGAGCAGTACTTC,CAISGQGGEQYF
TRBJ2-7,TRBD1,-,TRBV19,TGTGCCAGTAGTATATCTGGGACAGGGGTCGAGCAGTACTTC,CASSISGTGVEQYF
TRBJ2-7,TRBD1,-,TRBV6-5,TGTGCCAGAGAAGGCAGGACAGGGGAGACCTACGAGCAGTACTTC,CAREGRTGETYEQYF
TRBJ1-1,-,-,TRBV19,TGTGCCAGTAGTATCTCGGTCATGAACACTGAAGCTTTCTTT,CASSISVMNTEAFF
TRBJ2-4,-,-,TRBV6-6,TGTGCCGGGGGGGGGCAGCGGAACATTCAGTACTTC,CAGGGQRNIQYF
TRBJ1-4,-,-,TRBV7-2,TGTGCCAGCAGCTTAGCGGCCCCTATAAAGGCAACTAATGAAAAACTGTTTTTT,CASSLAAPIKATNEKLFF